The 2 T cell receptor beta chains presented below share a single source sample, sequenced in a study of cytomegalovirus exposure and HLA in healthy donors. 13 Jbeta primers and 60 Vbeta primers were used for the PCR. Sequencing was performed with immunoSEQ multiplex PCR; in TCRdb, only in-frame clones are kept and a portion is missing. Found here are fewer than 200,000 clones, around 80% of them singletons; the top ten hold over 2%. Sequenced: PBMCs. The origin of the receptors is a woman in her 30s in good health and CMV-seronegative.

This clone showed up just a few times. The chain uses TRBV2 and TRBJ1-1; 9 bases are shared with TRBD1. Germline CDR1 and CDR2: SNHLY and FYNNEI. J was trimmed by 3 bases and V by 4 bases; bases with no gene match: 6. The CDR3 sequence is 15 residues long. The CDR3 is CASSGDRAWDTEAFF. The CDR3 DNA reads TGTGCCAGCAGTGGGGACAGGGCTTGGGACACTGAAGCTTTCTTT.

This chain links TRBV30 with TRBJ1-1, with 7 bases lining up with TRBD1. This CDR3 contains 15 residues. Germline values: CDR1 GTSNPN, CDR2 SVGIG (reference sequence). V shed 3 bases, J shed 2 bases, and the junction held 9 bases outside the gene matches. CDR3 nucleotide sequence: TGTGCCTGGAGGGAACAGGACAGGATAAACACTGAAGCTTTCTTT. This gives the protein CAWREQDRINTEAFF.